A single sample gave rise to the 14 T cell receptor beta chains below, sequenced in a study of cytomegalovirus exposure and HLA in healthy donors. Generated by immunoSEQ multiplex PCR, the TCRdb table keeps only in-frame clones and is missing some. This sample has about 130,000 clones; roughly 95% occur once, and the top ten carry about 1.7%. The specimen was PBMCs. The receptors originated from a man aged 18 to 29 in good health and CMV-seronegative.

V gene TRBV6-1 combines with J gene TRBJ1-2, with 8 bases lining up with TRBD1. CDR1 MNHNS and CDR2 SASEGT come from the germline V gene. V shed 8 bases, J shed 8 bases, and the junction held 7 bases outside the gene matches. This CDR3 region has 12 residues. CDR3 nucleotides: TGTGCCAGCTATGGGACAGGCAACGGCTACACCTTC. Translating gives CASYGTGNGYTF.

This chain uses TRBV18 with TRBJ2-7; TRBD1 matches at 9 bases. V was pared by 5 bases and J by 1 base, with 6 bases of the junction left unmatched. The CDR3 is made up of 15 amino acids. Looked up from germline, CDR1 is KGHSH and CDR2 is LQKENI. In DNA form, the CDR3 reads TGTGCCAGCTCATTCCCGGGACAGGGTTCCTACGAGCAGTACTTC. It specifies CASSFPGQGSYEQYF.

The CDR3 sequence: CASSSLSSGRVYNEQFF. CDR3 coding DNA: TGTGCCAGCAGCTCTCTATCTAGCGGGAGAGTCTACAATGAGCAGTTCTTC. This chain joins TRBV28 and TRBJ2-1; 10 bases match TRBD2. The CDR3 is made up of 17 amino acids. V was clipped by 6 bases and J by 3 bases; unmatched bases: 11. The germline CDR1 and CDR2 sequences are MDHEN and SYDVKM.

The chain employs TRBV2 and TRBJ2-2; perhaps TRBD2 as D (6 bases). The CDR3 length is 14 residues. CDR1 SNHLY and CDR2 FYNNEI come from the germline V gene. Trimming removed 9 bases at V and 13 bases at J, with 24 bases between. CDR3: CASRPLLAPEGLFF. The CDR3 nucleotides are TGTGCCAGTAGGCCCCTTCTAGCGCCCGAGGGGCTGTTTTTT.

This chain uses TRBV6-5 with TRBJ2-1; 10 positions match TRBD1. Germline V CDR1 and CDR2: MNHEY, SVGAGI. The CDR3 sequence is 14 residues long. Trimming took 5 bases from V and 10 from J; bases not matched to a gene: 8. In nucleotides, the CDR3 is TGTGCCAGCAGTCCGGGGGACAGGGGCTACGAGCAGTTCTTC. Translated, it gives CASSPGDRGYEQFF.

This chain links TRBV27 with TRBJ1-1; D is perhaps TRBD1 (5 bases). The CDR3 runs to 17 residues. V was cut by 3 bases and J by 0 bases, with 17 bases left in between. Looked up from germline, CDR1 is MNHEY and CDR2 is SMNVEV (reference sequence). This CDR3 reads CASSLGWGSRMNTEAFF. Here the CDR3 DNA reads TGTGCCAGCAGTTTGGGGTGGGGCAGCCGAATGAACACTGAAGCTTTCTTT.

The rearrangement uses TRBV6-5 and TRBJ2-3; TRBD2 aligns across 10 bases. J lost 4 bases, V lost 7 bases, and 5 bases had no gene match. CDR1 MNHEY and CDR2 SVGAGI come from the germline V gene. This CDR3 contains 14 residues. Written as DNA, the CDR3 is TGTGCCAGCACCCCGGGACTAGCGTCAGATACGCAGTATTTT. Its protein is CASTPGLASDTQYF.

The chain uses TRBV4-1 and TRBJ2-7; 10 bases are shared with TRBD2. CDR1 MGHRA and CDR2 YSYEKL come from the germline V gene. With V trimmed by 4 bases and J by 6 bases, 9 bases remained unmatched. The CDR3 totals 15 residues. This CDR3 is CASSLLETSGSEQYF. The CDR3, as DNA: TGCGCCAGCAGCCTACTGGAGACTAGCGGGTCCGAGCAGTACTTC.

Concerning this clone itself: The junction and the germline gene differ at one end; a read error may be behind it. The chain is built from TRBV29-1 and TRBJ1-1; TRBD1 matches at 8 bases. Germline assignment: CDR1 SQVTM and CDR2 ANQGSEA. The CDR3 consists of 13 residues. The CDR3 sequence is CSVEGQGRIPAFF. The CDR3 DNA follows: TGCAGCGTGGAAGGACAGGGTCGAATCCCCGCTTTCTTT.

The chain has TRBV28 and TRBJ1-3; D unclear. V lost 7 bases to trimming and J lost 0 bases, with 10 bases between them. The length of the CDR3 is 14 residues. Per germline, CDR1 MDHEN and CDR2 SYDVKM. CDR3: CASKVGSSGNTIYF. In DNA form, the CDR3 reads TGTGCCAGCAAAGTGGGCAGCTCTGGAAACACCATATATTTT. The entire variable domain, with the rest obtained from reference TRBV28 and TRBJ1-3, is as follows: DVKVTQSSRYLVKRTGEKVFLECVQDMDHENMFWYRQDPGLGLRLIYFSYDVKMKEKGDIPEGYSVSREKKERFSLILESASTNQTSMYLCASKVGSSGNTIYFGEGSWLTVV.

The chain links TRBV7-2 to TRBJ2-1; possibly TRBD2 for D (5 bases). The CDR3 spans 16 residues. In germline, CDR1 is SGHTA, CDR2 FQGNSA. The V end was cut by 3 bases, the J end by 4 bases, with 16 bases between. The DNA of the CDR3 is TGTGCCAGCAGCTTGTCCGAGCTAGCTTTGTACAATGAGCAGTTCTTC. This encodes CASSLSELALYNEQFF.

V and J are TRBV27 and TRBJ1-1, with 7 bases fitting TRBD1. The germline V gene has CDR1 MNHEY and CDR2 SMNVEV (reference sequence). Trimming cost V 4 bases and J 3 bases; bases outside gene matches: 5. The CDR3 has 14 amino acids. CDR3 in amino acids: CASSYRGEDTEAFF. The CDR3 DNA reads TGTGCCAGCAGTTACAGGGGAGAGGACACTGAAGCTTTCTTT.

The gene calls are TRBV5-6 and TRBJ2-7; D is uncertain. The CDR3 contains 11 residues. With 5 bases removed from V and 2 bases from J, the gap between germline ends came to 5 bases. CDR1 SGHDT and CDR2 YYEEEE come from the germline V gene. The CDR3 DNA is TGTGCCAGCAGTACTACCTACGAGCAGTACTTC. Translation gives CASSTTYEQYF.

This clone came up a few times. V is TRBV5-6 and J is TRBJ2-3; 9 bases align to TRBD1. The CDR3 covers 15 residues. Germline values: CDR1 SGHDT, CDR2 YYEEEE. V lost 1 base to trimming and J lost 3 bases; unmatched junction nucleotides: 3. The DNA for the CDR3 is TGTGCCAGCAGCTTGAGACAGGGGGGTACAGATACGCAGTATTTT. Protein sequence: CASSLRQGGTDTQYF.